The 16 T cell receptor beta chains in this list originate from one sample, sequenced in a study of shared clonotypes between healthy human individuals. Some clones are missing from TCRdb's copy, which holds only in-frame ones; the method was immunoSEQ multiplex PCR. Of about 2.4 million clones listed, about 92% are singletons. The source material was naive CD4+ T cells sorted from blood. Subset given: CD45RA+ positively selected. These receptors came from a man younger than 30 in good health.

The chain uses TRBV6-6 and TRBJ1-5, with D possibly matching TRBD1 (5 bases). The length of the CDR3 is 15 residues. The germline CDR1 and CDR2 sequences are MNHNY and SVGAGI (reference sequence). Trimming left V 1 base short and J 1 base short, with 8 bases between. CDR3: CASSYWGRSNQPQHF. The CDR3 nucleotides read TGTGCCAGCAGTTACTGGGGACGGAGCAATCAGCCCCAGCATTTT.

The CDR3 spells CASTINTGSSYEQYF. The CDR3 coding sequence is TGTGCCAGCACTATAAACACTGGGAGCTCCTACGAGCAGTACTTC. V usage is TRBV5-6 and J usage is TRBJ2-7; D perhaps matches TRBD2 (5 bases). The germline V gene has CDR1 SGHDT and CDR2 YYEEEE. This CDR3 is built from 15 residues. V shed 6 bases and J shed 0 bases, with 16 bases lying between them.

This chain uses TRBV6-4 with TRBJ2-2; 13 nucleotides line up with TRBD2. This CDR3 spans 15 amino acids. V trimming: 2 bases; J trimming: 7 bases; junction bases outside the gene matches: 1. The germline V gene encodes CDR1 MRHNA and CDR2 SNTAGT. The CDR3 spells CASSDGLAGDGELFF. In DNA, the CDR3 is TGTGCCAGCAGTGACGGACTAGCGGGAGACGGGGAGCTGTTTTTT.

V gene TRBV5-6 combines with J gene TRBJ2-3; perhaps TRBD2 as D (5 bases). The V gene lost 1 base and the J gene lost 2 bases, with 14 bases spanning the gap. The germline CDR1 and CDR2 sequences are SGHDT and YYEEEE. This CDR3 spans 16 amino acids. CDR3 sequence reads: CASSLSLRGITDTQYF. CDR3 in DNA: TGTGCCAGCAGCTTGAGTCTACGGGGAATCACAGATACGCAGTATTTT.

The chain couples TRBV5-1 to TRBJ2-3, with 9 bases fitting TRBD1. V dropped 4 bases and J dropped 5; count of bases not matched to a gene: 14. The CDR3 is made up of 17 amino acids. The V gene's germline CDR1 is SGHRS and CDR2 YFSETQ. The chain's CDR3 is CASSTGTGLPGGDTQYF. Written as DNA, the CDR3 is TGCGCCAGCAGCACCGGGACAGGGCTCCCCGGCGGAGATACGCAGTATTTT.

On this clone: Other DNA sequences in this specimen translate into the identical CDR3. The chain joins TRBV5-1 to TRBJ2-7, with D perhaps TRBD1 (5 bases). Per germline, CDR1 SGHRS and CDR2 YFSETQ. Trimming stripped 0 bases from V and 6 bases from J, with 7 bases between. CDR3 length: 12 amino acids. Here the CDR3 DNA reads TGCGCCAGCAGCTTGGAGGGGTTCGAGCAGTACTTC. Its protein is CASSLEGFEQYF.

The gene calls are TRBV12-2 and TRBJ2-1; the D call in the table, TRBD1, was not verified against the DNA. TRBV12-2 is a pseudogene segment. The CDR3 contains 18 residues. The DNA of the CDR3 is TGTGCAAGTCGCTTAGCCCGGGACAGGGGAAACCGGGACAATGAGCAGTTCTTC. Amino acid sequence: CASRLARDRGNRDNEQFF.

This clone was observed once. The V and J genes are TRBV10-3 and TRBJ2-2; D may be TRBD1 (5 bases). The V gene's germline CDR1 is ENHRY and CDR2 SYGVKD. V was cut by 3 bases and J by 3 bases, with 11 bases left in between. This CDR3 is built from 15 residues. This chain's CDR3 is CAISEWGSYTGELFF. The CDR3 DNA reads as TGTGCCATCAGTGAATGGGGCAGTTACACCGGGGAGCTGTTTTTT.

This chain joins TRBV5-4 and TRBJ2-2; TRBD1 might be the D (5 bases). Germline V CDR1 and CDR2: SGHNT, YYREEE (reference sequence). V was cut by 4 bases and J by 2 bases, with 9 bases left in between. This CDR3 has 14 amino acids. Written as DNA, the CDR3 is TGTGCCAGCAGCATCCAGGGAAACACCGGGGAGCTGTTTTTT. Translation: CASSIQGNTGELFF. The full variable domain, its missing parts supplied by reference TRBV5-4 and TRBJ2-2, is ETGVTQSPTHLIKTRGQQVTLRCSSQSGHNTVSWYQQALGQGPQFIFQYYREEENGRGNFPPRFSGLQFPNYSSELNVNALELDDSALYLCASSIQGNTGELFFGEGSRLTVL.

This chain connects TRBV20-1 to TRBJ1-2; D is unresolved. Trimming took off 5 bases at V and 13 bases at J, with 17 bases between the two ends. This CDR3 is built from 11 residues. Germline CDR1 DFQATT, CDR2 SNEGSKA (reference sequence). In DNA form, the CDR3 reads TGCAGTGCTCACTCTACCCCGGACGGCACCTTC. Protein: CSAHSTPDGTF.

The rearrangement uses TRBV30 and TRBJ2-2; no firm D call. The ends were cut back, 1 base at V and 5 bases at J, with 11 bases in the middle. Germline V gene sequence: CDR1 GTSNPN, CDR2 SVGIG (reference sequence). The CDR3 extends over 14 amino acids. The CDR3 DNA follows: TGTGCCTGGAGTGGTATTTTGGGGACCGGGGAGCTGTTTTTT. Residues: CAWSGILGTGELFF.

The V call is TRBV18, the J call TRBJ1-1; 7 bases agree with TRBD1. CDR1 is KGHSH, CDR2 LQKENI, per germline. The CDR3 has 17 amino acids. Trimming cost V 0 bases and J 8 bases; bases outside gene matches: 15. As DNA, the CDR3 is TGTGCCAGCTCACCACCGGGGCCCCCGAGACAGGGATCCGAAGCTTTCTTT. This encodes CASSPPGPPRQGSEAFF.

This clone was seen only a few times. This sample also contains other DNA sequences that code for the same CDR3. V and J are TRBV30 and TRBJ1-4; 11 bases fit TRBD1. The germline gives CDR1 GTSNPN, CDR2 SVGIG (reference sequence). With V trimmed by 2 bases and J by 8 bases, 4 bases remained unmatched. The CDR3 extends over 14 amino acids. CDR3 protein: CAWSRDRGNEKLFF. The CDR3 DNA is TGTGCCTGGAGTAGGGACAGGGGGAACGAAAAACTGTTTTTT.

The chain combines TRBV6-1 with TRBJ2-7; 7 positions match TRBD1. The CDR3 covers 14 residues. Germline loops: CDR1 MNHNS, CDR2 SASEGT. J gave up 2 bases and V 5 bases, and 6 bases lay outside the gene matches. In DNA, the CDR3 is TGTGCCAGCAGTAGTTACAGGGGCCCCTACGAGCAGTACTTC. The encoded protein is CASSSYRGPYEQYF.

CDR3 amino acids: CASSEGAGQVFTGNTIYF. The DNA for the CDR3 is TGTGCCAGCAGTGAAGGTGCGGGACAGGTCTTTACGGGAAACACCATATATTTT. V is TRBV6-1 and J is TRBJ1-3; 8 bases are a match to TRBD1. J gave up 4 bases and V 1 base, and 12 bases lay outside the gene matches. Germline V gene sequence: CDR1 MNHNS, CDR2 SASEGT. This CDR3 region has 18 residues.

Comments on this clone: The sample contains more than one DNA sequence encoding this CDR3. The chain combines TRBV6-1 with TRBJ2-5; D gene uncertain. Trimming cost V 2 bases and J 4 bases, with 2 bases left between them. The CDR3 consists of 11 residues. Germline CDR1 is MNHNS and CDR2 is SASEGT. Here the CDR3 DNA reads TGTGCCAGCAGTGAACGAGAGACCCAGTACTTC. Its protein product is CASSERETQYF.